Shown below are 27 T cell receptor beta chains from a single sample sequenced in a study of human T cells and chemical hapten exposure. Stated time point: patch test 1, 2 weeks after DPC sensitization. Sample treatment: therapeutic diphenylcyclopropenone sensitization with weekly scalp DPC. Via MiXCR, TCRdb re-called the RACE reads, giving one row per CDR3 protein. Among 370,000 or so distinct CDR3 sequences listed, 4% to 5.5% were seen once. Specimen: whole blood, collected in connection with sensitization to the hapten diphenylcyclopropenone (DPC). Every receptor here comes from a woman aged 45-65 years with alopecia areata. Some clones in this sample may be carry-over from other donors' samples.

The CDR3 loop reads CASSFRARGPDTQYF. The DNA of the CDR3 is TGTGCCAGCAGTTTCCGGGCTCGGGGCCCAGATACGCAGTATTTT. The rearrangement links TRBV27 to TRBJ2-3; D might be TRBD1 or TRBD2, each matching 5 bases. From germline, CDR1 is MNHEY and CDR2 SMNVEV (reference sequence). The germline V and J ends were trimmed by 3 bases and 4 bases, with 14 bases remaining between them. The CDR3 covers 15 residues.

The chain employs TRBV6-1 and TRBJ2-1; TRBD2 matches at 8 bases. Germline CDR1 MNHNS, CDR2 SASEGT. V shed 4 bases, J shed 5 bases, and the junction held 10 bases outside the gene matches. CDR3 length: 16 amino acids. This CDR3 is CASSVGGARRNNEQFF. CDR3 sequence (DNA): TGTGCCAGCAGTGTCGGGGGGGCTAGAAGGAACAATGAGCAGTTCTTC.

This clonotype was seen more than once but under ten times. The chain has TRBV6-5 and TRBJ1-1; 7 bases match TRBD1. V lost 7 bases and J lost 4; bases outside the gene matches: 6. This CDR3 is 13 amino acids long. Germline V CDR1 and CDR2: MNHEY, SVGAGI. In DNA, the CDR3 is TGTGCCAGCATCTCACCAGGGGGCACTGAAGCTTTCTTT. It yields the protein CASISPGGTEAFF.

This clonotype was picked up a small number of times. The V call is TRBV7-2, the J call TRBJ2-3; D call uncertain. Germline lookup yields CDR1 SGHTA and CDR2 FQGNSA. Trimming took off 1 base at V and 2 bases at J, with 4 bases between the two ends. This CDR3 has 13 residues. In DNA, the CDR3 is TGTGCCAGCAGCTTAGTGTACACAGATACGCAGTATTTT. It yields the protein CASSLVYTDTQYF.

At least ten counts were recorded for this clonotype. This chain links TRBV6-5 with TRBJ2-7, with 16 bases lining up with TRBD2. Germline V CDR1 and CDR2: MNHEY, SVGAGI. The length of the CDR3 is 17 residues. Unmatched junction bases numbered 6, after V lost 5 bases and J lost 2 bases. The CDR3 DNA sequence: TGTGCCAGCAGTACCGGGACTAGCGGGAGGGCAACCTACGAGCAGTACTTC. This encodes CASSTGTSGRATYEQYF.

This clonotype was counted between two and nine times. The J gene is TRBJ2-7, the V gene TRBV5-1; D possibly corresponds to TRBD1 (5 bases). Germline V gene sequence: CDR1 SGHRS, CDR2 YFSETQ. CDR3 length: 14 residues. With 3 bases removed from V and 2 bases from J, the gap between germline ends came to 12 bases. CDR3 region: CASSSRTLPYEQYF. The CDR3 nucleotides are TGCGCCAGCAGCTCCCGGACACTTCCCTACGAGCAGTACTTC.

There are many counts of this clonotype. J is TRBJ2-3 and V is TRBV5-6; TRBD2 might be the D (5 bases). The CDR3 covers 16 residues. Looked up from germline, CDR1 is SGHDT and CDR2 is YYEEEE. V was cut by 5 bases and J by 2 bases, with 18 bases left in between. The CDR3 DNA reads TGTGCCAGCAGATATGAACCGGGGTCAACCACAGATACGCAGTATTTT. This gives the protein CASRYEPGSTTDTQYF.

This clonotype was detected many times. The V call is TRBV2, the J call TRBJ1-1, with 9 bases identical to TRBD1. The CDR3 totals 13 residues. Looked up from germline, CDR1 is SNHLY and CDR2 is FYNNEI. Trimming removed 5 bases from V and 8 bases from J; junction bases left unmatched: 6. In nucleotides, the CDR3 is TGTGCCAGCAGTCCCAGGACAGGGGCCGAAGCTTTCTTT. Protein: CASSPRTGAEAFF.

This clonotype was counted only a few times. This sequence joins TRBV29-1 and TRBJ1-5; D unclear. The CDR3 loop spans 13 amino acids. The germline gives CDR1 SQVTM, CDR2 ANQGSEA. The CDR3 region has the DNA TGCAGATCATCGGGGATGGGCAATCAGCCCCAGCATTTT. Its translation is CRSSGMGNQPQHF.

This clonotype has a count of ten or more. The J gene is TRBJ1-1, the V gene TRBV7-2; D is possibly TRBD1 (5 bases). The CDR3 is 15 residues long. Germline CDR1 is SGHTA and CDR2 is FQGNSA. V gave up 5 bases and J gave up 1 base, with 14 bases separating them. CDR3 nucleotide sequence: TGTGCCAGCAGCCAAGGCGGGGCTACGAACACTGAAGCTTTCTTT. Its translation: CASSQGGATNTEAFF. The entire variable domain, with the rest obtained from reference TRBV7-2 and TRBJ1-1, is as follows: GAGVSQSPSNKVTEKGKDVELRCDPISGHTALYWYRQSLGQGLEFLIYFQGNSAPDKSGLPSDRFSAERTGGSVSTLTIQRTQQEDSAVYLCASSQGGATNTEAFFGQGTRLTVV.

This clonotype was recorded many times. Here the CDR3 DNA reads TGTGCCAGCAGCAGAAGACGGGAGGGCAAAGATACGCAGTATTTT. The encoded protein is CASSRRREGKDTQYF. The chain links TRBV6-2 or TRBV6-3 to TRBJ2-3, with 8 bases fitting TRBD2. With 6 bases clipped from V and 5 bases from J, the junction kept 10 bases outside the gene matches. CDR3 length: 15 amino acids. CDR1 and CDR2 from the germline V gene are MNHEY and SVGEGT.

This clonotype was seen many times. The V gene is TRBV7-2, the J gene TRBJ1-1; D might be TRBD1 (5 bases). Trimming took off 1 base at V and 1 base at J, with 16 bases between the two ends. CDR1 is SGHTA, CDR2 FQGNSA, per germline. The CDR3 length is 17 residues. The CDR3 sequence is CASSLGGGAGTNTEAFF. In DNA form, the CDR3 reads TGTGCCAGCAGCTTAGGGGGCGGAGCAGGAACGAACACTGAAGCTTTCTTT. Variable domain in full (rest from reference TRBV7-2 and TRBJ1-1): GAGVSQSPSNKVTEKGKDVELRCDPISGHTALYWYRQSLGQGLEFLIYFQGNSAPDKSGLPSDRFSAERTGGSVSTLTIQRTQQEDSAVYLCASSLGGGAGTNTEAFFGQGTRLTVV.

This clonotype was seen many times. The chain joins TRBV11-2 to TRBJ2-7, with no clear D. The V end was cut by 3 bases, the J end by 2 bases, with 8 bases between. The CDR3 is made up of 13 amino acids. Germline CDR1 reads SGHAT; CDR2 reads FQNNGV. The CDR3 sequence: CASSLNSAYEQYF. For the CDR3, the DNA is TGTGCCAGCAGCTTGAACTCAGCCTACGAGCAGTACTTC.

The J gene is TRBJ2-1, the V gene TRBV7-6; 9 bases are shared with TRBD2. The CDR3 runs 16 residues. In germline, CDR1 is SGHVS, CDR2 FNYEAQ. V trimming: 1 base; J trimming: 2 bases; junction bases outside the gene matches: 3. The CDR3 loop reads CASSLGAGGTYNEQFF. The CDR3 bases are TGTGCCAGCAGCTTAGGAGCGGGGGGAACCTACAATGAGCAGTTCTTC.

The DNA of the CDR3 is TGTGCCTGGAGCCGGCAGTCTAGCAATCAGCCCCAGCATTTT. Amino acids: CAWSRQSSNQPQHF. The gene calls are TRBV30 and TRBJ1-5; D ambiguous. The V end lost 3 bases, the J end lost 0 bases, and 9 bases lay between the germline ends. Germline CDR1 and CDR2: GTSNPN and SVGIG (reference sequence). The CDR3 is 14 residues long.

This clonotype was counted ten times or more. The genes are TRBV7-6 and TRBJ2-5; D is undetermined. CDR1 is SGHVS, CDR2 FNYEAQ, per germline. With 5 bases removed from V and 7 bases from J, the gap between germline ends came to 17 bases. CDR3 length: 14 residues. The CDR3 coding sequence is TGTGCCAGCAGCCCTATTGTGCCGGTAGGGACCCAGTACTTC. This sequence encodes CASSPIVPVGTQYF.

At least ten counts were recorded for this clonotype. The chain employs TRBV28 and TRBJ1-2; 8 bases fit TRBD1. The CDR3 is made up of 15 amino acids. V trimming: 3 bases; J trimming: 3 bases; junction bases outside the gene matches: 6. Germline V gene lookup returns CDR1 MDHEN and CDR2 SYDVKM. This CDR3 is CASSFADRDDYGYTF. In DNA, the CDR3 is TGTGCCAGCAGTTTTGCGGACAGGGACGACTATGGCTACACCTTC.

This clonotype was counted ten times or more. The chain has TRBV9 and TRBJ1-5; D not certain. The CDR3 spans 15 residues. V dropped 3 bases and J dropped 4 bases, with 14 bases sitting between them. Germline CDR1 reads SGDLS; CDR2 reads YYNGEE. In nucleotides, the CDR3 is TGTGCCAGCAGCGAAGAGGGAGGACTTAATCAGCCCCAGCATTTT. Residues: CASSEEGGLNQPQHF.

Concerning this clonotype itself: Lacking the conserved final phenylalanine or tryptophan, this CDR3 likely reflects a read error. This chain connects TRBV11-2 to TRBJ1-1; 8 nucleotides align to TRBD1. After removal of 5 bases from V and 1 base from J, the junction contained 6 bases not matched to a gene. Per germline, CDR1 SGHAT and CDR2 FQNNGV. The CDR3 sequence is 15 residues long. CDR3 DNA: TGTGCCAGCAGCCGTACAGGGGGGAGGAACACTGAAGCTTTCATT. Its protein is CASSRTGGRNTEAFI.

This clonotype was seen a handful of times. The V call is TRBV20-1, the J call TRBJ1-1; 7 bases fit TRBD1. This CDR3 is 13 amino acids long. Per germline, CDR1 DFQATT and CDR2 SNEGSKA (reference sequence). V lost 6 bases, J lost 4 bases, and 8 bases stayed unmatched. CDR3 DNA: TGCAGTGCGGGCGGACAGGCGCGCACTGAAGCTTTCTTT. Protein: CSAGGQARTEAFF.

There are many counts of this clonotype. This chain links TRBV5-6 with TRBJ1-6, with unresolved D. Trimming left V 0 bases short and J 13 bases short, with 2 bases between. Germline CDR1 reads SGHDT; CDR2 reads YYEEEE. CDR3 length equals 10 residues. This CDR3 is CASSLGPLHF. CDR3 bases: TGTGCCAGCAGCTTGGGGCCCCTCCACTTT.

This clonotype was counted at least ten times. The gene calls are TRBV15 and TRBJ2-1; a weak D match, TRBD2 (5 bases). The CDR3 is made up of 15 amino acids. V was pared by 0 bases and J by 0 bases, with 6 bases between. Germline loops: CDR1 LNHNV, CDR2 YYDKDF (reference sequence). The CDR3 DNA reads TGTGCCACCAGCAGAGAGGGAGACTCCTACAATGAGCAGTTCTTC. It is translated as CATSREGDSYNEQFF.

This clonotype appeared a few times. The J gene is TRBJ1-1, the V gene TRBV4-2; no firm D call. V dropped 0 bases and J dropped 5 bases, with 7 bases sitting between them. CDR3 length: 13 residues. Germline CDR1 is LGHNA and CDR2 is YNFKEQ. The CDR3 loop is CASSQDIQTEAFF. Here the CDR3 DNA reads TGTGCCAGCAGCCAAGATATCCAGACTGAAGCTTTCTTT.

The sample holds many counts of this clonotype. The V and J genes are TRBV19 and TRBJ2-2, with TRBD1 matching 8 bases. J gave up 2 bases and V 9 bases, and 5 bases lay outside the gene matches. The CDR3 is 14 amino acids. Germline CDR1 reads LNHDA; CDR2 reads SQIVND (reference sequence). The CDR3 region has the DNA TGTGCCAGCGCGGGACAGGCCAACACCGGGGAGCTGTTTTTT. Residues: CASAGQANTGELFF. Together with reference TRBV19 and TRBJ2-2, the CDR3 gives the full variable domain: DGGITQSPKYLFRKEGQNVTLSCEQNLNHDAMYWYRQDPGQGLRLIYYSQIVNDFQKGDIAEGYSVSREKKESFPLTVTSAQKNPTAFYLCASAGQANTGELFFGEGSRLTVL.

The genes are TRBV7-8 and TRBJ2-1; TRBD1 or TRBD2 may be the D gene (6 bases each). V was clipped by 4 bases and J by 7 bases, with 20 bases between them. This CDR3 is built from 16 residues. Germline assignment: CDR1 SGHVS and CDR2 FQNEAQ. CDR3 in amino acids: CASSSYPYRDSNEQFF. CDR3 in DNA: TGTGCCAGCAGCTCTTACCCTTACAGGGACTCTAATGAGCAGTTCTTC.

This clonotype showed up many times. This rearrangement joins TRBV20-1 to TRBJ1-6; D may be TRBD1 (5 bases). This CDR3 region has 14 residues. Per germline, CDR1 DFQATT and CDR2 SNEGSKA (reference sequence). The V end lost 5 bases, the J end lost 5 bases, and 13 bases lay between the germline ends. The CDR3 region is CSAGVTVDNSPLHF. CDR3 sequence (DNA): TGCAGTGCTGGGGTGACAGTAGATAATTCACCCCTCCACTTT.

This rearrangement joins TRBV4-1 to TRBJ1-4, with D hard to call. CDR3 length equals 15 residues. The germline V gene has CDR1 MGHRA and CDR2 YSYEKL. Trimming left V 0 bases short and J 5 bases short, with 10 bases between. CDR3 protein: CASSQDWRENEKLFF. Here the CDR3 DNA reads TGCGCCAGCAGCCAAGATTGGCGGGAGAATGAAAAACTGTTTTTT.